The 13 T cell receptor beta chains below all came from one sample that was sequenced in a study of cytomegalovirus exposure and HLA in healthy donors. Both 60 Vbeta primers and 13 Jbeta primers went into the PCR. The assay was immunoSEQ multiplex PCR, and TCRdb's table has in-frame clones only and misses some. The sample yields about 69,000 clones, 75% to 80% seen once. Sequences were obtained from PBMCs. These receptors were taken from a man between 18 and 29 years old in good health and CMV-seronegative.

The V call is TRBV27, the J call TRBJ1-6; a possible D gene is TRBD1 (5 bases). Germline loops: CDR1 MNHEY, CDR2 SMNVEV (reference sequence). Trimming cost V 3 bases and J 5 bases, with 14 bases left between them. CDR3 length: 16 residues. The CDR3 here is CASSFGAGSNNSPLHF. CDR3 bases: TGTGCCAGCAGTTTTGGGGCAGGGTCAAATAATTCACCCCTCCACTTT.

The V call is TRBV7-9, the J call TRBJ1-3; 9 bases agree with TRBD1. The CDR3 totals 17 residues. The junction had 12 bases not matched to a gene; V was cut back by 5 bases and J by 4 bases. Germline CDR1 and CDR2: SEHNR and FQNEAQ (reference sequence). This chain's CDR3 is CASSSTGTGRLGNTIYF. CDR3 coding DNA: TGTGCCAGCAGCAGTACCGGGACAGGGAGGTTGGGAAACACCATATATTTT.

The gene calls are TRBV30 and TRBJ2-3, with 13 bases that match TRBD2. The trim removed 5 bases at V and 0 bases at J, leaving 8 bases unmatched. Per the germline V gene, CDR1 is GTSNPN and CDR2 is SVGIG (reference sequence). The CDR3 has 17 residues. The CDR3, as DNA: TGTGCCTGGGTTCGACTAGCGGGGGGCACTAGCACAGATACGCAGTATTTT. Translated: CAWVRLAGGTSTDTQYF.

This chain joins TRBV19 and TRBJ2-3, with 9 bases fitting TRBD1. V lost 5 bases and J lost 4; bases outside the gene matches: 13. The germline V gene encodes CDR1 LNHDA and CDR2 SQIVND (reference sequence). This CDR3 contains 17 residues. CDR3 loop: CASSLATGGSRADTQYF. In DNA, the CDR3 is TGTGCCAGTAGTTTGGCGACAGGGGGTAGTAGGGCAGATACGCAGTATTTT.

V gene TRBV7-6 combines with J gene TRBJ1-1, with no clear D. V was shortened by 1 base and J by 7 bases, with 7 bases between the two germline ends. This CDR3 spans 12 amino acids. The germline gives CDR1 SGHVS, CDR2 FNYEAQ. The DNA for the CDR3 is TGTGCCAGCAGCTTAGGCGCTTTTGAAGCTTTCTTT. This gives the protein CASSLGAFEAFF.

This clone showed up just a few times. The chain combines TRBV7-8 with TRBJ1-1; D is unresolved. Looked up from germline, CDR1 is SGHVS and CDR2 is FQNEAQ. This CDR3 contains 14 residues. Trimming left V 2 bases short and J 3 bases short, with 10 bases between. Here the CDR3 DNA reads TGTGCCAGCAGCTTAACAACGGGGTACACTGAAGCTTTCTTT. Encoded protein: CASSLTTGYTEAFF.

V gene TRBV7-2 combines with J gene TRBJ2-2, with 7 bases aligning to TRBD1. Germline CDR1 reads SGHTA; CDR2 reads FQGNSA. The CDR3 has 13 residues. Germline trimming cut 7 bases from V and 6 bases from J; bases unmatched to any gene: 5. The CDR3 here is CASKLRGPGELFF. CDR3 coding DNA: TGTGCCAGCAAATTAAGGGGGCCCGGGGAGCTGTTTTTT.

With regard to this clone: The junction shows a germline mismatch at one end, possibly a read error. Other nucleotide sequences in the sample specify the same CDR3. This rearrangement joins TRBV2 to TRBJ1-1; D remains unclear. Germline V lookup: CDR1 SNHLY, CDR2 FYNNEI. CDR3 size: 14 residues. The CDR3 region has the DNA TGCGCCAGCAGTGAATCTCAGGAACACACTGAAGCTTTCTTT. This codes for CASSESQEHTEAFF.

This sequence joins TRBV28 and TRBJ2-1, with D perhaps TRBD1 (6 bases). The CDR3 consists of 17 residues. CDR1 MDHEN and CDR2 SYDVKM come from the germline V gene. V gave up 3 bases and J gave up 3 bases, with 18 bases separating them. In nucleotides, the CDR3 is TGTGCCAGCAGTTTGTCTAACTGGACAGTAATCTACAATGAGCAGTTCTTC. Its translation: CASSLSNWTVIYNEQFF.

The chain employs TRBV19 and TRBJ1-5, with 9 bases matching TRBD1. The CDR3 contains 18 residues. J gave up 1 base and V 6 bases, and 13 bases lay outside the gene matches. CDR1 and CDR2 from the germline V gene are LNHDA and SQIVND (reference sequence). This chain's CDR3 is CASRLTGGFFPSNQPQHF. The CDR3 DNA reads TGTGCCAGTAGGTTGACAGGGGGTTTTTTTCCAAGCAATCAGCCCCAGCATTTT.

This rearrangement joins TRBV5-4 to TRBJ2-3; 11 nucleotides agree with TRBD2. There are 18 residues in the CDR3. Germline V lookup: CDR1 SGHNT, CDR2 YYREEE (reference sequence). V lost 0 bases and J lost 0; bases outside the gene matches: 6. The CDR3 reads CASSLGVTSGGSTDTQYF. CDR3 bases: TGTGCCAGCAGCTTGGGGGTAACTAGCGGGGGAAGCACAGATACGCAGTATTTT.

The CDR3 protein is CASSLQVSSYNEQFF. The CDR3 DNA follows: TGTGCCAGCAGCTTACAGGTGAGCTCCTACAATGAGCAGTTCTTC. The chain couples TRBV5-4 to TRBJ2-1, with D perhaps TRBD1 (5 bases). The germline V gene encodes CDR1 SGHNT and CDR2 YYREEE (reference sequence). The CDR3 totals 15 residues. V was shortened by 2 bases and J by 0 bases, with 9 bases between the two germline ends.

This clone was seen a handful of times. The rearrangement links TRBV2 to TRBJ1-4; D might be TRBD1 (6 bases). Trimming shortened V by 7 bases and J by 8 bases, and 23 bases separated the two germline ends. The CDR3 has 16 amino acids. Per germline, CDR1 SNHLY and CDR2 FYNNEI. The CDR3 sequence: CASNDPWGGTEEKLFF. In nucleotides, the CDR3 is TGTGCCAGCAATGACCCTTGGGGGGGCACGGAGGAAAAACTGTTTTTT.